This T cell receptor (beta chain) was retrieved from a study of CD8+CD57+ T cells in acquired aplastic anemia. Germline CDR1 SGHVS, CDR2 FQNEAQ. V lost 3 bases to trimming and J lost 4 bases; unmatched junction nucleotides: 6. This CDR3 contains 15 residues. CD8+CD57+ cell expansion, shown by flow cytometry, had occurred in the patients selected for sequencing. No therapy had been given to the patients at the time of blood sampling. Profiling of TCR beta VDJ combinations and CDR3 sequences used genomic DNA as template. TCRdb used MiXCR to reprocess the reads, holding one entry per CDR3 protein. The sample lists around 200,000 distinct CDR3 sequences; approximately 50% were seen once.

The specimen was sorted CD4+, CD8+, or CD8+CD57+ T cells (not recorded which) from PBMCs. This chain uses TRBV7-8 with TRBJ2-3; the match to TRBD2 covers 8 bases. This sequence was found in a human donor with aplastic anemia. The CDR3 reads CASSLRLAGPDTQYF. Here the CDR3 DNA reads TGTGCCAGCAGCTTGCGGCTAGCGGGTCCAGATACGCAGTATTTT.